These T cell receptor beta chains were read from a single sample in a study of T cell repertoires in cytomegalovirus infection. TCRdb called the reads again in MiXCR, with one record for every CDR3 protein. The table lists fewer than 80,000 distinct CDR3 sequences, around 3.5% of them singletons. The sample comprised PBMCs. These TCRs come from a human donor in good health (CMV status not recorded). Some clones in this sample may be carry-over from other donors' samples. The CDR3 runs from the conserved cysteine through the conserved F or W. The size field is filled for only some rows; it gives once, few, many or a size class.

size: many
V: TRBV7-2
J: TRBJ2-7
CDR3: CASSLEGVEDEQYF

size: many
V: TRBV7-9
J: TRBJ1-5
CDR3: CASSRGHQPQHF

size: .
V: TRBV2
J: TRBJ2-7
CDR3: CASIGPYEQYF

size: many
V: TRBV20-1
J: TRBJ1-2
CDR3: CRATGGINGYTF

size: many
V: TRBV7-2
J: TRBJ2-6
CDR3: CASSSTRFSGANVLTF

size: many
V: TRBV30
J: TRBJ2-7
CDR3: CAWKQGTYEQYF

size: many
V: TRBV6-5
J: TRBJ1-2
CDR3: CASQRQGSNYGYTF

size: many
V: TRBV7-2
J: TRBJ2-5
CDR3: CASSRTSGGKETQYF

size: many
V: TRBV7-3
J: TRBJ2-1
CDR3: CASSYDRKGDEQFF

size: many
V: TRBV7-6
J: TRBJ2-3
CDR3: CASSQTVLETSTDTQYF

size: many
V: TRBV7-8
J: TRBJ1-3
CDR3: CASSLEETRNTIYF

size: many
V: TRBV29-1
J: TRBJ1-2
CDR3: CSAGTAYYGYTF

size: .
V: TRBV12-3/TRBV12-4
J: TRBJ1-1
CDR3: CASSSSINWGEAFF

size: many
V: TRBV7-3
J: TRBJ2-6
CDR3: CASSSTTGRAGANVLTF

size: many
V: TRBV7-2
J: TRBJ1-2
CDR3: CASSLDSWRGPFYGYTF

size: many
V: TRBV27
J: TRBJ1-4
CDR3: CASSYYPPEKLFF

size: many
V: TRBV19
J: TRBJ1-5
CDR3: CASSMGGQGDQPQHF

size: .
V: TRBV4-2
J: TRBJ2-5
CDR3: CASSQPSGKETQYF

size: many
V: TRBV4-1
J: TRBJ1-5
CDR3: CASRRQGDGQPQHF

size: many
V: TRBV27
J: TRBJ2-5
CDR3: CASSLSPLAGAQETQYF

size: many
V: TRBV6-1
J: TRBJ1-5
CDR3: CASSGTGGAYQPQHF

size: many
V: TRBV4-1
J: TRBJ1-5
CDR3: CASSQVWSGPQHF

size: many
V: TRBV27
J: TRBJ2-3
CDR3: CASSLTQGLTQYF

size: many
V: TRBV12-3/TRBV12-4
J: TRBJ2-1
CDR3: CASSSRGDEQFF

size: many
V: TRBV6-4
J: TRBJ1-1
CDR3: CASSDNRGNTEAFF

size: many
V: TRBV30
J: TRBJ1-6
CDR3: CAWSLTGTLVFNSPLHF

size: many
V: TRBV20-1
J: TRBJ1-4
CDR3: CSATGAHGFEKLFF

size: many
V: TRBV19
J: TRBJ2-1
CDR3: CASSMRGAFQFF

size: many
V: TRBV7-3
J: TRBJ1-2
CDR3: CASSFKTVAGEGYTF

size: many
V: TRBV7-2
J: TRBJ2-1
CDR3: CASSYRTVYNEQFF

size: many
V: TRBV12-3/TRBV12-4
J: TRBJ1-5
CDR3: CASRPDSGGHQPQHF

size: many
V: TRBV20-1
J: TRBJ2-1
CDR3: CSARNEQDFAYNEQFF

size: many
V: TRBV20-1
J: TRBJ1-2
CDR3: CSARDDRVSYGYTF